This TCR beta chain was sequenced in a study of blood T cell repertoires in COVID-19. Study overall: Samples taken during acute and convalescent COVID-19 were collected in the United States, Italy and Spain.

The CDR3 covers 16 residues. Trimming removed 7 bases from V and 4 bases from J; junction bases left unmatched: 11. Germline assignment: CDR1 MDHEN and CDR2 SYDVKM. How the authors handled the data: Reference gene primer amplification gave nucleated cell count estimates. Method: immunoSEQ multiplex PCR; TCRdb's copy keeps in-frame clones and lacks some. That table is the source of V, J and clone size, and D and trimming were worked out from the DNA. Of about 120,000 clones listed, roughly 80% are singletons. This TCR was sampled from a human donor in a cohort sampled during active COVID-19. This chain joins TRBV28 and TRBJ2-3, with TRBD2 identical over 10 bases. Specimen: peripheral blood. The CDR3 is CASTHLERGGPDTQYF. The CDR3 DNA sequence: TGTGCCAGCACCCACCTCGAGCGGGGGGGCCCAGATACGCAGTATTTT.